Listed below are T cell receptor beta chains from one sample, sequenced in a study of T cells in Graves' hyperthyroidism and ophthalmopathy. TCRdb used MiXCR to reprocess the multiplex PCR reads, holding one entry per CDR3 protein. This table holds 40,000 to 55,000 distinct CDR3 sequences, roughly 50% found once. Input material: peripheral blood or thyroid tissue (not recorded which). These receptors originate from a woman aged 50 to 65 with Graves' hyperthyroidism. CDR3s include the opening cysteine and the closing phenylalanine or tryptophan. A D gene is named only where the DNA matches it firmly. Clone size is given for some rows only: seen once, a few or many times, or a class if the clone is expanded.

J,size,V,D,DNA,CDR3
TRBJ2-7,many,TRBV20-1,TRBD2,TGCAGTGCCGGGTTGACTAGCGGGAACTACGAGCAGTACTTC,CSAGLTSGNYEQYF
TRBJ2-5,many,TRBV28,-,TGTGCCAGCATGCCTGCTGGAGGGGTAAAGACCCAGTACTTC,CASMPAGGVKTQYF
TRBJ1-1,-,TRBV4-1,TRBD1,TGCGCCAGCAGCCAAGTCGGGGGACAGGTGGCTTTCTTT,CASSQVGGQVAFF
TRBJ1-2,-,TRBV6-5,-,TGTGCCAGCAGTCAAGCTACCGGTGGATCCTATGGCTACACCTTC,CASSQATGGSYGYTF
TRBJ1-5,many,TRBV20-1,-,TGCAGTGCGACAAAGCAGGTGGGAGAGCCCCAGCATTTT,CSATKQVGEPQHF
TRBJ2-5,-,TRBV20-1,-,TGCAGTGCTAGAGATGTGGGGGCCCAGTACTTC,CSARDVGAQYF
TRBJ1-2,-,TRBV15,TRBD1,TGTGCCACCAGTAGTAAAACTGCCATCAGGGCCGCAGGGGGCGACTATGGCTACACCTTC,CATSSKTAIRAAGGDYGYTF
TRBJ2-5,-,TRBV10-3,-,TGTGCCATCAGTGTAGGGGCAGGGACTGCGCCAGAGACCCAGTACTTC,CAISVGAGTAPETQYF
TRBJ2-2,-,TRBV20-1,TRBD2,TGCAGTGCGGGGACTAGCGGGAGTAGGGAGCTGTTTTTT,CSAGTSGSRELFF
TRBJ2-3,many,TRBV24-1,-,TGTGCCACCAGTGATTTCGCCGGAACAAGCACAGATACGCAGTATTTT,CATSDFAGTSTDTQYF
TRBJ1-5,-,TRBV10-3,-,TGTGCCATCAGGACAGGTGGCAATCAGCCCCAGCATTTT,CAIRTGGNQPQHF
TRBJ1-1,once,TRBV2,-,TGTGCCAGCAGTGAGAGGATGAACACTGAGGCTTTCTTT,CASSERMNTEAFF
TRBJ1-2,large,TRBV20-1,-,TGCAGTGCTAGAGATCGAACGTCAGCATATGGCTACACCTTC,CSARDRTSAYGYTF
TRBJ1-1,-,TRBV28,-,TGTGCCAGCAGTTTAAGGGGGAGGGACACTGAAGCTTTCTTT,CASSLRGRDTEAFF
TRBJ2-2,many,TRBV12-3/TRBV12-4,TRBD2,TGTGCCAGCAGTTCTATGAGACTAGCGGGAGTTCGAACCGGGGAGCTGTTTTTT,CASSSMRLAGVRTGELFF
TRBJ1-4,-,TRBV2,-,TGTGCCAGCCAAGAGGACATCGGATATGGAAAACTGTTTTTT,CASQEDIGYGKLFF
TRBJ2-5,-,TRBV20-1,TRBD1,TGCAGTGCTAGAGATAGGGACAGGGGTGGGGAGACCCAGTACTTC,CSARDRDRGGETQYF
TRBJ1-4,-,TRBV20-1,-,TGCAGTGCTACGGCGGTTAAGACGAGCAATAATGAAAAACTGTTTTTT,CSATAVKTSNNEKLFF
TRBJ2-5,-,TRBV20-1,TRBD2,TGCAGTGCTAGTAATCCGACTAGCGGGGAAGAGACCCAGTACTTC,CSASNPTSGEETQYF
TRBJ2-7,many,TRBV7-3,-,TGTGCCAGCAGCGCCGACGGTTCCTACGAGCAGTACTTC,CASSADGSYEQYF
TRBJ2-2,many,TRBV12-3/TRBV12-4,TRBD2,TGTGCCAGCAGCAAACGACTAGCGGGAGGGGAGCTGTTTTTT,CASSKRLAGGELFF
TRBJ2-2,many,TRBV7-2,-,TGTGCCAGCAGCTTACTAGGGAACACCGGGGAGCTGTTTTTT,CASSLLGNTGELFF
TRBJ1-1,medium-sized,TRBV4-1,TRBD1,TGCGCCAGCAAGGAGACAGGGTTCGATGAAGCTTTCTTT,CASKETGFDEAFF
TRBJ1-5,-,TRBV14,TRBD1,TGTGCCAGCAGCCCCCTCCCGGGACAGGGCTCCTACGAGCATTTT,CASSPLPGQGSYEHF
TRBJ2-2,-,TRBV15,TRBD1,TGTGCACCCGGACAGGGGACGACCGGGGAGCTGTTTTTT,CAPGQGTTGELFF
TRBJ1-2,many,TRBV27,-,TGCCCACGTATCGGAGGGGGGCCAGGCTACACCTTC,CPRIGGGPGYTF
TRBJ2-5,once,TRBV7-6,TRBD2,TGTGCCAGCAGCTTAGCGTCCGGGACTAGCGACCCCCAAGAGACCCAGTACTTC,CASSLASGTSDPQETQYF
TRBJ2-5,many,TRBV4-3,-,TGCGCCAGCAGCCAAGATCCAGGGGTTGACGGGATCCAGTACTTC,CASSQDPGVDGIQYF
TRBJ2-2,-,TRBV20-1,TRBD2,TGCAGTGCTTCCAGGACTAGCGGGAGTGGGCCCGGGGAGCTGTTTTTT,CSASRTSGSGPGELFF
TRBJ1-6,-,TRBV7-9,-,TGTGCCAGCAGCAGGAGACCAACGAGCTCCTATAATTCACCCCTCCACTTT,CASSRRPTSSYNSPLHF
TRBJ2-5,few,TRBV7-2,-,TGTGCCAGCAGCTTATTCGGCGAGACCCAGTACTTC,CASSLFGETQYF
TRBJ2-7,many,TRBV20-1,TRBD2,TGCAGTGCTATTGCCGGGACTAGCGACAATTTATTCTACGAGCAGTACTTC,CSAIAGTSDNLFYEQYF
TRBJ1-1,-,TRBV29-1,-,TGCAGCGTTGCCTGGAGGGGGAATGGCACTGAAGCTTTCTTT,CSVAWRGNGTEAFF
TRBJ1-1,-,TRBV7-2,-,TGTGCCAGCAGCTTTCTCCCGGGCGCGAGGGACACTGAAGCTTTCTTT,CASSFLPGARDTEAFF
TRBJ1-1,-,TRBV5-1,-,TGCGCCAGCAGCTTGGCCCGGGCAGGCGAAGCTTCCTTT,CASSLARAGEASF
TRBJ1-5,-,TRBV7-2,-,TGTGCCAGCAGCATACAGGCCTATTTT,CASSIQAYF
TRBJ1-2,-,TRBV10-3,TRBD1,TGTGCCATCAGGAGGGGACAGGGAGGTGGTGGCTACACCTTC,CAIRRGQGGGGYTF
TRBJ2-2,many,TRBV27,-,TGTGCCAGCAGTTTATTCCGGGCCCGAGGCACCGGGGAGCTGTTTTTT,CASSLFRARGTGELFF
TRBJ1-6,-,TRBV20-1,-,TGCAGTGCTAGAGATCGCAGCGATTCACCCCTCCACTTT,CSARDRSDSPLHF
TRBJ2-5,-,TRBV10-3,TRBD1,TGTGCCATCAGTCGACCGGGACAGGGGGCACAGACCCAGTACTTC,CAISRPGQGAQTQYF
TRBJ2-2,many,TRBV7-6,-,TGTGCCAGCAGCCCCGTAGGCGCCGGGGAGCTGTTTTTT,CASSPVGAGELFF
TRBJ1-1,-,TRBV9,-,TGTGCCAGCAGCGTAGCGCAGAGGGACACTGAAGCTTTCTTT,CASSVAQRDTEAFF
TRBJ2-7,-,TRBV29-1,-,TGCAGCGTTGAAGATCAAACAGGCTACGAGCAGTACTTC,CSVEDQTGYEQYF
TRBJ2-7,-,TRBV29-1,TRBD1,TGCAGCGTTGAGAGGACAGGGGGCTTTAGGGAGCAGTACTTC,CSVERTGGFREQYF